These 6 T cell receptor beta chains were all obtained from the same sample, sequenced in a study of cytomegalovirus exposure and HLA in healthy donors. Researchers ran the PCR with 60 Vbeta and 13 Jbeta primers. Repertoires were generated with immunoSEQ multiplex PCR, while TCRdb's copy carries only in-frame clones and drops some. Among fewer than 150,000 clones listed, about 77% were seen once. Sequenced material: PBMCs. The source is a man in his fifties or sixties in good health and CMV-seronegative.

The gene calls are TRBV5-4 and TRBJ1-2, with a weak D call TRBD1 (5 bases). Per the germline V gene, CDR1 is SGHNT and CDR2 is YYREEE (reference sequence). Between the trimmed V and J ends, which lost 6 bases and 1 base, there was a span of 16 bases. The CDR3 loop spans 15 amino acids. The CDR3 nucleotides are TGTGCCAGCACCCGAGGATCTGACAGTAACTATGGCTACACCTTC. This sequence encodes CASTRGSDSNYGYTF.

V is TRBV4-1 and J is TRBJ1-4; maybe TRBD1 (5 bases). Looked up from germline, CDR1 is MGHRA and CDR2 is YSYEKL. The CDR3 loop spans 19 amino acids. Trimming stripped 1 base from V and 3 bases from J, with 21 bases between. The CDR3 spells CASSQVGRGQVRPNEKLFF. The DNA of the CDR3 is TGCGCCAGCAGCCAAGTAGGTAGAGGACAAGTGCGCCCTAATGAAAAACTGTTTTTT.

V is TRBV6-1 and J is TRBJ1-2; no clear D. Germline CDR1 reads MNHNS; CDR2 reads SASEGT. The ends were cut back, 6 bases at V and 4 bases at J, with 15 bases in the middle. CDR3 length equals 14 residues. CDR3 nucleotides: TGTGCCAGCAGCGAGACGGGGATCCTCTATGGCTACACCTTC. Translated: CASSETGILYGYTF.

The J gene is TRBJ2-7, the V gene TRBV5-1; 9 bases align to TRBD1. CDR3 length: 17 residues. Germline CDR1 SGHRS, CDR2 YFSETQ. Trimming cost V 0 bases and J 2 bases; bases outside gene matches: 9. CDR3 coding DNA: TGCGCCAGCAGCTTGGCTGGGGGACAGGGTTTCACCTACGAGCAGTACTTC. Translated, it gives CASSLAGGQGFTYEQYF.

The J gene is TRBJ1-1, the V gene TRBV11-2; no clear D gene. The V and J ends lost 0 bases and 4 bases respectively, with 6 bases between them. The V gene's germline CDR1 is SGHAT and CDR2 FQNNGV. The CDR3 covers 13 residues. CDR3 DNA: TGTGCCAGCAGCTTAGATTCGGTCACTGAAGCTTTCTTT. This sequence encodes CASSLDSVTEAFF.

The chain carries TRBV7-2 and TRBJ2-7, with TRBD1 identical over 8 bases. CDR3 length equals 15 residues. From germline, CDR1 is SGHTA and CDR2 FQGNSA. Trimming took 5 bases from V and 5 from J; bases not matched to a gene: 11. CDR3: CASSPDSGQGNEQYF. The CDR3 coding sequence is TGTGCCAGCAGCCCAGACAGCGGACAGGGTAACGAGCAGTACTTC. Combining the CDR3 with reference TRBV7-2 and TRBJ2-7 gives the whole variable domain GAGVSQSPSNKVTEKGKDVELRCDPISGHTALYWYRQSLGQGLEFLIYFQGNSAPDKSGLPSDRFSAERTGGSVSTLTIQRTQQEDSAVYLCASSPDSGQGNEQYFGPGTRLTVT.